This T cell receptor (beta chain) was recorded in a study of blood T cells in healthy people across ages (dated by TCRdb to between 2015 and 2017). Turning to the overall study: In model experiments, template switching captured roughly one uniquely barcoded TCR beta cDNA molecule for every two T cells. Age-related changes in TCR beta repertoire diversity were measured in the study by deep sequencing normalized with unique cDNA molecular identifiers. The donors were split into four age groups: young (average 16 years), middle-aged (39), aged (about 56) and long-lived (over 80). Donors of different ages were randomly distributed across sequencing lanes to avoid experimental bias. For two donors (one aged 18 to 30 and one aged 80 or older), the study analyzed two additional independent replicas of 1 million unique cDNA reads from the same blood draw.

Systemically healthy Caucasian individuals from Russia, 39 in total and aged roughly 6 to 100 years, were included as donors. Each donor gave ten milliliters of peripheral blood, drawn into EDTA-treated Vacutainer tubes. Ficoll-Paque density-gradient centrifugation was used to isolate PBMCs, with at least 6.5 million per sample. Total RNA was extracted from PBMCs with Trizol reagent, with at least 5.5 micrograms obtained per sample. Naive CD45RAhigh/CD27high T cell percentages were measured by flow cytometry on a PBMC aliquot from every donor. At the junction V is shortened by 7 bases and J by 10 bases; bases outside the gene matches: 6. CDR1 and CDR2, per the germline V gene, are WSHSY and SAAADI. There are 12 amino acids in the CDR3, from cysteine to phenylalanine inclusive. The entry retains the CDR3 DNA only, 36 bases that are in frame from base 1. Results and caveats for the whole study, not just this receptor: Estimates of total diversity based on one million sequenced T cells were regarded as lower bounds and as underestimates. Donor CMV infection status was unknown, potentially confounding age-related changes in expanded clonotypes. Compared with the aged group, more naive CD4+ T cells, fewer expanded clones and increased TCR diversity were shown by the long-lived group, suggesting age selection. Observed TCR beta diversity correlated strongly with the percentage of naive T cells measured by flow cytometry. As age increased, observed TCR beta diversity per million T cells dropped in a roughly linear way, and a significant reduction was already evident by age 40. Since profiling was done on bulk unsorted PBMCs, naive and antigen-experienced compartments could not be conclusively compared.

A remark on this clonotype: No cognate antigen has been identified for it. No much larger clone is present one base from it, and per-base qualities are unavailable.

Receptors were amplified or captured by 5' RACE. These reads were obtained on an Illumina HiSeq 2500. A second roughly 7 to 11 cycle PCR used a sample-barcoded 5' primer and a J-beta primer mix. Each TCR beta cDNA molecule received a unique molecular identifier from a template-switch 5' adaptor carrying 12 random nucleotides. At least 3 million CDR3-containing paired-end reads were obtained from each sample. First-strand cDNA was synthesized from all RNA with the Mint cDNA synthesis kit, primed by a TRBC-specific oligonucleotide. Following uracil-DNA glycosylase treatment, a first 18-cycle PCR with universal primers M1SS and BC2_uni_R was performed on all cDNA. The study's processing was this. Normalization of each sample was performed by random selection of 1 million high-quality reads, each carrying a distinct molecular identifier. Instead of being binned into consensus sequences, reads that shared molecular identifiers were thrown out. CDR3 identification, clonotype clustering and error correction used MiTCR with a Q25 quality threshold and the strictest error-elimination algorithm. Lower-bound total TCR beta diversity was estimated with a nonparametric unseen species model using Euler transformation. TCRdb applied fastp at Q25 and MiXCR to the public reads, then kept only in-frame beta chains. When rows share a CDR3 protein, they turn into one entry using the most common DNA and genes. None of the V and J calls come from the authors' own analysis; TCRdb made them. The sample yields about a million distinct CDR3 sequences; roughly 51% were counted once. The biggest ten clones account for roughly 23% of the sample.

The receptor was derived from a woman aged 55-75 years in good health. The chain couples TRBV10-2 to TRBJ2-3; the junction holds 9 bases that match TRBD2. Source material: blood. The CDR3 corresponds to CASTEGLAAQYF. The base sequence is TGCGCCAGCACGGAGGGACTAGCCGCGCAGTATTTT.